These 14 T cell receptor beta chains came from one sample sequenced in a study of T cell changes during pregnancy in multiple sclerosis. The protocol was immunoSEQ multiplex PCR, while the TCRdb copy is restricted to in-frame clones and leaves out a portion. The sample includes some 10,000 clones, around 89% of them seen just once. Sequencing was performed on CD8+ T cells from peripheral blood mononuclear cells, taken in the first trimester of pregnancy. These receptors came from a female donor in good health, enrolled as a control in a pregnancy study.

J is TRBJ2-5 and V is TRBV5-4; 7 bases agree with TRBD1. Germline V gives CDR1 SGHNT, CDR2 YYREEE (reference sequence). The V segment lost 4 bases and the J segment 4 bases; nucleotides outside the gene matches: 7. The CDR3 loop spans 14 amino acids. DNA of the CDR3: TGTGCCAGCAGCAGACAGGGCGAAGGAGAGACCCAGTACTTC. Its translation is CASSRQGEGETQYF.

The J gene is TRBJ2-7, the V gene TRBV2, with D perhaps TRBD1 (6 bases). The germline CDR1 and CDR2 sequences are SNHLY and FYNNEI. The length of the CDR3 is 13 residues. The V end lost 3 bases, the J end lost 5 bases, and 11 bases lay between the germline ends. CDR3 DNA sequence: TGTGCCAGCAGTGACAGGGGCCCCGACGAGCAGTACTTC. It specifies CASSDRGPDEQYF.

The gene calls are TRBV7-2 and TRBJ1-2; 7 bases align to TRBD1. Germline-derived CDR1 and CDR2 are SGHTA and FQGNSA. The CDR3 runs 12 residues. The junction had 0 bases not matched to a gene; V was cut back by 5 bases and J by 3 bases. CDR3 DNA: TGTGCCAGCAGCGACAGGGACTATGGCTACACCTTC. It translates to CASSDRDYGYTF.

The rearrangement joins TRBV4-1 to TRBJ1-2; D remains unclear. Germline values: CDR1 MGHRA, CDR2 YSYEKL. The CDR3 length is 15 residues. Trimming took off 0 bases at V and 4 bases at J, with 12 bases between the two ends. CDR3 DNA sequence: TGCGCCAGCAGCCAAGATCAGAGGGCCCCCTATGGCTACACCTTC. This gives the protein CASSQDQRAPYGYTF.

The chain employs TRBV6-1 and TRBJ2-3, with TRBD1 identical over 9 bases. Germline V gives CDR1 MNHNS, CDR2 SASEGT. V dropped 2 bases and J dropped 3; count of bases not matched to a gene: 6. The CDR3 length is 16 residues. The CDR3: CASSELRDRATDTQYF. DNA for the CDR3: TGTGCCAGCAGTGAACTAAGGGACAGGGCGACAGATACGCAGTATTTT.

J is TRBJ1-1 and V is TRBV28; D might be TRBD1 (6 bases). V gave up 2 bases and J gave up 0 bases, with 16 bases separating them. Germline loops: CDR1 MDHEN, CDR2 SYDVKM. The CDR3 contains 17 residues. The CDR3 reads CASSLRVLDRLNTEAFF. The CDR3 coding sequence is TGTGCCAGCAGTTTAAGGGTCCTCGACAGGTTGAACACTGAAGCTTTCTTT.

The chain has TRBV28 and TRBJ2-7; 7 positions agree with TRBD1. V was clipped by 5 bases and J by 1 base; unmatched bases: 8. CDR1 MDHEN and CDR2 SYDVKM come from the germline V gene. The CDR3 is made up of 15 amino acids. The CDR3 coding sequence is TGTGCCAGCAGTACAGGGGTCGGATTTTCCTACGAGCAGTACTTC. This gives the protein CASSTGVGFSYEQYF.

The CDR3 reads CASSLGGSQETQYF. In nucleotides, the CDR3 is TGTGCCAGCAGTTTAGGAGGCTCCCAAGAGACCCAGTACTTC. The genes are TRBV28 and TRBJ2-5, with a tentative D call TRBD2 (5 bases). Germline CDR1 MDHEN, CDR2 SYDVKM. The CDR3 is 14 residues long. V lost 2 bases, J lost 1 base, and 8 bases lay in between. Complete variable domain (other parts from reference TRBV28 and TRBJ2-5): DVKVTQSSRYLVKRTGEKVFLECVQDMDHENMFWYRQDPGLGLRLIYFSYDVKMKEKGDIPEGYSVSREKKERFSLILESASTNQTSMYLCASSLGGSQETQYFGPGTRLLVL.

This sequence joins TRBV7-2 and TRBJ2-7; D is possibly TRBD2 (6 bases). With 7 bases removed from V and 1 base from J, the gap between germline ends came to 26 bases. The CDR3 runs to 18 residues. The V gene's germline CDR1 is SGHTA and CDR2 FQGNSA. The CDR3 DNA sequence: TGTGCCAGCACCCCCCTCCCTCGTATAGGGCGGGGATCCTACGAGCAGTACTTC. Translation: CASTPLPRIGRGSYEQYF.

The rearrangement uses TRBV5-1 and TRBJ1-2, with TRBD1 matching over 10 bases. The germline CDR1 and CDR2 sequences are SGHRS and YFSETQ. V lost 2 bases and J lost 0; bases outside the gene matches: 1. The CDR3 consists of 15 residues. The CDR3 DNA reads as TGCGCCAGCAGCTTAGGGACAGGGGCTAACTATGGCTACACCTTC. Protein: CASSLGTGANYGYTF.

CDR3 sequence reads: CASSVAASTGSPYYEQYF. The DNA for the CDR3 is TGTGCCAGCAGCGTAGCTGCTTCGACAGGGTCACCCTACTACGAGCAGTACTTC. The chain links TRBV9 to TRBJ2-7; 7 bases are shared with TRBD1. V was clipped by 0 bases and J by 3 bases; unmatched bases: 15. The CDR3 covers 18 residues. Germline V gene sequence: CDR1 SGDLS, CDR2 YYNGEE. Complete variable domain (other parts from reference TRBV9 and TRBJ2-7): DSGVTQTPKHLITATGQRVTLRCSPRSGDLSVYWYQQSLDQGLQFLIQYYNGEERAKGNILERFSAQQFPDLHSELNLSSLELGDSALYFCASSVAASTGSPYYEQYFGPGTRLTVT.

The chain links TRBV19 to TRBJ2-2, with D possibly matching TRBD1 (7 bases). Trimming pared 11 bases from V and 4 bases from J, leaving 14 bases between. The CDR3 has 13 amino acids. Germline V CDR1 and CDR2: LNHDA, SQIVND (reference sequence). The CDR3 sequence is CAAEGARTGELFF. CDR3 nucleotide sequence: TGTGCCGCGGAGGGGGCTCGCACCGGGGAGCTGTTTTTT.

The rearrangement joins TRBV10-3 to TRBJ2-1, with 11 bases identical to TRBD2. Trimming at V came to 3 bases and at J to 3 bases, leaving 7 bases not matched to a gene. The CDR3 sequence is 17 residues long. CDR1 ENHRY and CDR2 SYGVKD come from the germline V gene. For the CDR3, the DNA is TGTGCCATCAGTGATCCGGGACTAGCGGATCACTACAATGAGCAGTTCTTC. Encoded protein: CAISDPGLADHYNEQFF.

J is TRBJ1-2 and V is TRBV6-5; 9 nucleotides align to TRBD1. V shed 9 bases and J 6 bases; nucleotides not matched to a gene: 11. Germline V gene data show CDR1 as MNHEY and CDR2 as SVGAGI. There are 14 residues in the CDR3. CDR3 protein: CASRTRTGANGYTF. DNA for the CDR3: TGTGCCAGTAGAACGCGGACAGGGGCAAATGGCTACACCTTC.